This TCR beta chain was captured by sequencing in a study of T cells after yellow fever vaccination. Using its own MiXCR run on the 5' RACE reads, TCRdb lists one record per CDR3 protein. The data show 550,000 or so distinct CDR3 sequences, over 15% seen once. This clonotype was counted many times. In germline, CDR1 is WNHNN, CDR2 SYGVQD (reference sequence). The trim removed 4 bases at V and 5 bases at J, leaving 10 bases unmatched. CDR3 length: 16 amino acids. The receptor comes from a young man who received the YFV17D yellow fever vaccine. The gene calls are TRBV10-1 and TRBJ2-1, with 8 bases that match TRBD2. The sequenced sample was PBMCs, obtained 15 days after the yellow fever booster vaccination. As DNA, the CDR3 is TGCGCCAGCAGTGGGAATCTACGCGGGAGGAACAATGAGCAGTTCTTC. It yields the protein CASSGNLRGRNNEQFF.